These T cell receptor beta chains were read from a single sample in a study of T-cell memory formation after mild COVID-19. TCRdb re-called the 5' RACE reads with MiXCR, one entry per CDR3 protein. Of approximately 580,000 distinct CDR3 sequences listed, just over 20% were seen once; the top ten hold about an eighth. Sequencing used PBMCs or a T cell subset sorted from them (not recorded which). The receptors derive from an adult woman who had mild COVID-19 (a few samples of this study predate the infection). Cell type and time point are not known. The CDR3 runs from the conserved cysteine through the conserved F or W. Each record gives: clone size, J gene, V gene, D gene, CDR3 DNA, CDR3 protein. A D gene is named only where the DNA matches it firmly. The size of a clone is reported for some rows only, either as once, few or many, or as a class for expanded clones.

clone_size: .
j_call: TRBJ2-7
v_call: TRBV7-4
d_call: .
cdr3_nt: TGTGCCAGCAGCTCAACAGCCGAGCAGTACTTC
cdr3_aa: CASSSTAEQYF

clone_size: once
j_call: TRBJ2-7
v_call: TRBV30
d_call: .
cdr3_nt: TGTGCCTGGAACCTCGGCAGGGGAGGCCACGAGCAGTACTTC
cdr3_aa: CAWNLGRGGHEQYF

clone_size: .
j_call: TRBJ2-7
v_call: TRBV21-1
d_call: .
cdr3_nt: TGTGCCAGCAGCGCCAGACAGGGTTCTCCCTACGAGCAGTACTTC
cdr3_aa: CASSARQGSPYEQYF

clone_size: many
j_call: TRBJ1-5
v_call: TRBV5-6
d_call: .
cdr3_nt: TGTGCCAGCAGCCCCTGGGCGCAGGGCAATCAGCCCCAGCATTTT
cdr3_aa: CASSPWAQGNQPQHF

clone_size: many
j_call: TRBJ2-1
v_call: TRBV12-3/TRBV12-4
d_call: TRBD2
cdr3_nt: TGTGCCAGCAGTCCGGCGGGACTAGCGGGAGGGGCTGAGCAGTTCTTC
cdr3_aa: CASSPAGLAGGAEQFF

clone_size: .
j_call: TRBJ2-1
v_call: TRBV7-9
d_call: .
cdr3_nt: TGTGCCAGCAGCTTTTCGGGCCAGAAATACAATGAGCAGTTCTTC
cdr3_aa: CASSFSGQKYNEQFF

clone_size: .
j_call: TRBJ2-1
v_call: TRBV5-6
d_call: .
cdr3_nt: TGTGCCAGCAGCTTAGCTCAGGGGCGGGAATCTGAGCAGTTCTTC
cdr3_aa: CASSLAQGRESEQFF

clone_size: .
j_call: TRBJ2-2
v_call: TRBV7-3
d_call: .
cdr3_nt: TGTGCCAGCAGCGGGACCTCCACCGGGGAGCTGTTTTTT
cdr3_aa: CASSGTSTGELFF

clone_size: few
j_call: TRBJ2-1
v_call: TRBV5-1
d_call: TRBD2
cdr3_nt: TGCGCCAGCAGCTTCGGGATAGCGGGGGCATACAATGAGCAGTTCTTC
cdr3_aa: CASSFGIAGAYNEQFF

clone_size: .
j_call: TRBJ2-7
v_call: TRBV3-1
d_call: .
cdr3_nt: TGTGCCAGCAGCCAAGTTCCAGGAGAAGTCTACGAGCAGTACTTC
cdr3_aa: CASSQVPGEVYEQYF

clone_size: .
j_call: TRBJ1-1
v_call: TRBV3-1
d_call: .
cdr3_nt: TGTGCCAGCAGCCAATTCCAAAGCACTGAAGCTTTCTTT
cdr3_aa: CASSQFQSTEAFF

clone_size: .
j_call: TRBJ2-1
v_call: TRBV18
d_call: TRBD2
cdr3_nt: TGTGCCAGCTCACCATCTAGCGGGGGGGCCAATGAGCAGTTCTTC
cdr3_aa: CASSPSSGGANEQFF

clone_size: .
j_call: TRBJ2-7
v_call: TRBV7-6
d_call: TRBD1
cdr3_nt: TGTGCCAGCAGCTCCCTGGTAGACAGGGTCGAGCAGTACTTC
cdr3_aa: CASSSLVDRVEQYF

clone_size: many
j_call: TRBJ2-1
v_call: TRBV6-5
d_call: .
cdr3_nt: TGTGCCAGCAGTTACACCCACGGGACGGGCGAGCAGTTCTTC
cdr3_aa: CASSYTHGTGEQFF

clone_size: once
j_call: TRBJ2-1
v_call: TRBV19
d_call: .
cdr3_nt: TGTGCCAGTAGTATAGCGGGGAATACCAATGAGCAGTTCTTC
cdr3_aa: CASSIAGNTNEQFF

clone_size: few
j_call: TRBJ2-7
v_call: TRBV20-1
d_call: TRBD2
cdr3_nt: TGCAGTGCTAGGGGCCCAGGACTAGCGGGGGGCCGGTACGAGCAGTACTTC
cdr3_aa: CSARGPGLAGGRYEQYF

clone_size: .
j_call: TRBJ2-3
v_call: TRBV3-1
d_call: TRBD1
cdr3_nt: TGTGCCAGCAGCCAGGGGCAGGGGGCTGTAGATACGCAGTATTTT
cdr3_aa: CASSQGQGAVDTQYF

clone_size: .
j_call: TRBJ1-2
v_call: TRBV2
d_call: .
cdr3_nt: TGTGCCAGCAGTGCCACTGAGGGGAGTCGCTATGGCTACACCTTC
cdr3_aa: CASSATEGSRYGYTF

clone_size: .
j_call: TRBJ1-2
v_call: TRBV6-2/TRBV6-3
d_call: .
cdr3_nt: TGTGCCAGCAGTTACTCGGCCGCGCACTATGGCTACACCTTC
cdr3_aa: CASSYSAAHYGYTF